This paragraph reports one T cell receptor beta chain. These data come from a study of blood T cell repertoires in COVID-19. Across the whole study: There were acute and convalescent COVID-19 samples, and they came from the United States, Italy and Spain.

Original analysis: Reference gene primer amplification in the assay estimated nucleated cell counts. Assay used: immunoSEQ multiplex PCR; TCRdb lists only in-frame clones, some missing. V, J and clone size are those of that table, while D and trimming were read from the DNA. Of approximately 110,000 clones in the sample, roughly 74% were seen once. CDR1 is SGDLS and CDR2 is YYNGEE in the germline V gene. CDR3 length: 13 amino acids. J lost 10 bases, V lost 4 bases, and 7 bases had no gene match. Patients in Seattle were enrolled during active infection, then followed longitudinally. The clonotype was recovered from an elderly man with COVID-19, enrolled during active disease. V and J are TRBV9 and TRBJ2-1; 8 bases line up with TRBD2. Sequencing was carried out using peripheral blood. CDR3 DNA: TGTGCCAGCAGCCTTAGCGGGGTGGGGGAGCAGTTCTTC. It codes for CASSLSGVGEQFF.